The next 9 T cell receptor beta chains were all read from a single sample in a study of tumor-infiltrating lymphocytes in primary liver carcinoma. Investigators took RNA and DNA out together from about 21-30 mg of unsorted bulk tissue. TCR beta cDNA was made from 450 to 500 ng total RNA with a constant-region primer. Libraries for TCR beta were built through three nested multiplex PCR rounds, which together made up a slightly modified ARM-PCR procedure. For around 11 cycles apiece, the opening two PCR rounds ran with TRBV1-TRBV30 forward primers and a C-beta reverse primer. TCRdb reprocessed the multiplex PCR reads via MiXCR and lists one record per CDR3 protein. The repertoire holds just under 55,000 distinct CDR3 sequences, with roughly 77% as singletons. The sample consisted of liver tumor tissue from sampling region 2. Regarding subset: tumor region T2, inferior pole. These receptors were taken from a man aged 40-50 years with primary liver carcinoma and hepatitis B virus infection.

With respect to this clonotype: A read error may account for a junction end that differs from germline. The V and J genes are TRBV6-6 and TRBJ1-5, with a possible D match to TRBD1 (5 bases). The CDR3 is 15 amino acids. Germline V gene sequence: CDR1 MNHNY, CDR2 SVGAGI (reference sequence). CDR3 DNA sequence: TGTACCAGCAGACCCGGGACGGATGGCTATCAGCCCCAGCATTTT. Its protein is CTSRPGTDGYQPQHF.

Comments on this clonotype: The missing conserved phenylalanine or tryptophan at the end of this CDR3 makes a read error likely. The chain has TRBV29-1 and TRBJ2-3; no reliable D call. Germline V gene sequence: CDR1 SQVTM, CDR2 ANQGSEA. This CDR3 has 16 amino acids. CDR3 residues: CSASPLSAESTDTQYS. Written as DNA, the CDR3 is TGCAGCGCCAGCCCGCTATCGGCTGAATCCACAGATACACAGTATTCT.

With regard to this clonotype: The junction and the germline gene differ at one end; a read error may be behind it. The genes are TRBV6-5 and TRBJ2-1; D not certain. The CDR3 runs 18 residues. Germline assignment: CDR1 MNHEY and CDR2 SVGAGI. The CDR3 loop reads CASSYSGPAANVYSEQLF. The CDR3 nucleotides read TGTGCCAGCAGTTACTCAGGGCCGGCGGCCAACGTCTACAGTGAGCAGCTCTTC.

The V and J genes are TRBV2 and TRBJ2-7, with 10 positions matching TRBD1. Trimming at V came to 6 bases and at J to 2 bases, leaving 4 bases not matched to a gene. CDR3 length: 14 amino acids. CDR1 and CDR2 from the germline V gene are SNHLY and FYNNEI. As DNA, the CDR3 is TGTGCCAGCAGCGCGGACAGGGGGGCCTACGAGCAGTACTTC. Its translation: CASSADRGAYEQYF.

Details on this clonotype: A much larger clone lies a single base off, so this may be a read error. This chain uses TRBV24-1 with TRBJ2-2, with 10 bases that match TRBD2. The CDR3 has 16 amino acids. Trimming took 4 bases from V and 4 from J; bases not matched to a gene: 5. Per germline, CDR1 KGHDR and CDR2 SFDVKD. The CDR3 DNA sequence: TGTGCCACCAGTGAGTCGGGACTAGCGAGCACCGGGGAGCTGTTTTTT. It is translated as CATSESGLASTGELFF.

This clonotype has ten or more counts. CDR3 nucleotides: TGTGCTAGTGGTTTCGGCACTGAAGCTTTCTTT. It encodes CASGFGTEAFF. V and J are TRBV12-5 and TRBJ1-1; D gene ambiguous. The V gene's germline CDR1 is LGHNT and CDR2 FRNRAP. The V end was cut by 3 bases, the J end by 4 bases, with 3 bases between. CDR3 length: 11 amino acids.

In the case of this clonotype: The junction departs from the called germline gene at one end, perhaps through a read error. This rearrangement joins TRBV11-3 to TRBJ2-4; 14 positions match TRBD2. The length of the CDR3 is 18 residues. Germline CDR1 is SGHNT and CDR2 is YENEEA. The DNA for the CDR3 is TGTGCCATCAGCCCGGCCCGACTAGCGGGAGGGTGGGAAAACATTCAGTACTTC. This codes for CAISPARLAGGWENIQYF. The whole variable domain, filled in from reference TRBV11-3 and TRBJ2-4, reads EAGVVQSPRYKIIEKKQPVAFWCNPISGHNTLYWYLQNLGQGPELLIRYENEEAVDDSQLPKDRFSAERLKGVDSTLKIQPAELGDSAVYLCAISPARLAGGWENIQYFGAGTRLSVL.

In this sample, this clonotype turned up a few times. This may arise from a read error, as a much more abundant clone is one base away. The gene calls are TRBV30 and TRBJ1-2, with D unresolved. The CDR3 covers 12 residues. Between the trimmed V and J ends, which lost 8 bases and 5 bases, there was a span of 15 bases. CDR1 is GTSNPN, CDR2 SVGIG, per germline (reference sequence). The CDR3 region has the DNA TGTGCCGGCAACCTAGGATTATATGGCTACACCTTC. This encodes CAGNLGLYGYTF.

Turning to this clonotype: Germline and junction disagree at one end, which may indicate a read error. The rearrangement links TRBV7-8 to TRBJ2-3, with D possibly being TRBD2 (6 bases). Germline assignment: CDR1 SGHVS and CDR2 FQNEAQ. The CDR3 runs 17 residues. The CDR3 region has the DNA TGTCCCAGCAGCTTAGCCCAAGCAGGAGGGCCACATGTTACGCAGTATTTT. It encodes CPSSLAQAGGPHVTQYF.